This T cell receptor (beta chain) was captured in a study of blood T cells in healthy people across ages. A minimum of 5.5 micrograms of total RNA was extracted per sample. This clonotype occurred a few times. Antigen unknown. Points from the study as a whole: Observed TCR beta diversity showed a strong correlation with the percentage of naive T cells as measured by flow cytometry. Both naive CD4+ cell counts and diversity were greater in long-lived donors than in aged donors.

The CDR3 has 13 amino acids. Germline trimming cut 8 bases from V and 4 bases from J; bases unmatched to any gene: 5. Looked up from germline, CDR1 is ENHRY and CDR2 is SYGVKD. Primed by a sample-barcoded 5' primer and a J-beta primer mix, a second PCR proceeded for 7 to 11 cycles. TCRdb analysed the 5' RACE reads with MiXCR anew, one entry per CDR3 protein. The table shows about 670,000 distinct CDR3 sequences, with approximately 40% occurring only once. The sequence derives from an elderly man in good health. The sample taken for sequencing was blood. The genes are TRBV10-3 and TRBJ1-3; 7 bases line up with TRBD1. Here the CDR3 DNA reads TGTGCCATCGGGACAGTCACAGGAAACACCATATATTTT. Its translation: CAIGTVTGNTIYF.